The 32 T cell receptor beta chains below were found in one sample sequenced in a study of blood T cell repertoires in COVID-19. Libraries were prepared by immunoSEQ multiplex PCR; TCRdb keeps only in-frame clonotypes and omits some of them. Among around 140,000 clones, roughly 84% were seen once, and the ten largest hold about a sixth. Sequenced input: peripheral blood. These receptors came from a woman older than 75 with acute or convalescent COVID-19.

The chain couples TRBV5-1 to TRBJ2-3, with TRBD2 matching over 9 bases. Germline trimming cut 9 bases from V and 2 bases from J; bases unmatched to any gene: 16. CDR3 size: 17 residues. Per germline, CDR1 SGHRS and CDR2 YFSETQ. CDR3 loop: CATPSKREVPFTDTQYF. CDR3 coding DNA: TGCGCCACCCCCTCCAAGCGGGAGGTCCCCTTCACAGATACGCAGTATTTT.

This clone was picked up many times. In DNA, the CDR3 is TGTGCCTGGAGTGTACGGGGGACAGGGGATGGAGATACGCAGTATTTT. It translates to CAWSVRGTGDGDTQYF. This rearrangement joins TRBV30 to TRBJ2-3; 10 nucleotides match TRBD1. The CDR3 spans 16 residues. Germline V lookup: CDR1 GTSNPN, CDR2 SVGIG (reference sequence). With V trimmed by 0 bases and J by 5 bases, 8 bases remained unmatched.

The J gene is TRBJ2-5, the V gene TRBV6-6, with D possibly being TRBD1 (5 bases). Trimming shortened V by 3 bases and J by 0 bases, and 14 bases separated the two germline ends. This CDR3 is 16 amino acids long. Germline V gene lookup returns CDR1 MNHNY and CDR2 SVGAGI (reference sequence). In DNA form, the CDR3 reads TGTGCCAGCAGTTATGGGAAGGGGCCGTACCAAGAGACCCAGTACTTC. This gives the protein CASSYGKGPYQETQYF.

The CDR3 nucleotides read TGTGCCAGCAGGCCGGGACAGACCCAAGAGACCCAGTACTTC. It codes for CASRPGQTQETQYF. The V call is TRBV2, the J call TRBJ2-5; 7 bases align to TRBD1. The CDR3 spans 14 residues. Germline V lookup: CDR1 SNHLY, CDR2 FYNNEI. V shed 6 bases and J 1 base; nucleotides not matched to a gene: 5. Looking up the rest from reference TRBV2 and TRBJ2-5 gives the full variable domain: EPEVTQTPSHQVTQMGQEVILRCVPISNHLYFYWYRQILGQKVEFLVSFYNNEISEKSEIFDDQFSVERPDGSNFTLKIRSTKLEDSAMYFCASRPGQTQETQYFGPGTRLLVL.

The chain is built from TRBV27 and TRBJ1-6; D uncertain. The length of the CDR3 is 15 residues. V lost 6 bases, J lost 1 base, and 10 bases lay in between. Per the germline V gene, CDR1 is MNHEY and CDR2 is SMNVEV (reference sequence). CDR3 residues: CASSPPDSYNSPLHF. The CDR3 bases are TGTGCCAGCAGCCCCCCAGATTCCTATAATTCACCCCTCCACTTT.

The chain has TRBV11-2 and TRBJ2-7; 8 positions match TRBD2. The length of the CDR3 is 15 residues. From germline, CDR1 is SGHAT and CDR2 FQNNGV. V dropped 1 base and J dropped 2; count of bases not matched to a gene: 4. This CDR3 is CASSLVGTSAYEQYF. The CDR3 nucleotides are TGTGCCAGCAGCTTAGTAGGGACTAGTGCCTACGAGCAGTACTTC.

The genes are TRBV7-9 and TRBJ2-7, with 7 bases that match TRBD1. The CDR3 is 13 amino acids. Germline CDR1 reads SEHNR; CDR2 reads FQNEAQ (reference sequence). The ends lost 5 bases at V and 4 bases at J; junction bases unmatched: 5. As DNA, the CDR3 is TGTGCCAGCAGCGAGGGGACAGAATACGAGCAGTACTTC. Its translation is CASSEGTEYEQYF.

This chain links TRBV6-5 with TRBJ1-4; D might be TRBD1 (6 bases). Germline CDR1 is MNHEY and CDR2 is SVGAGI. V was trimmed by 6 bases and J by 4 bases, leaving 15 bases between them. The CDR3 has 15 residues. The CDR3 reads CASRLTGNLNEKLFF. CDR3 nucleotides: TGTGCCAGCAGACTCACAGGGAACCTTAATGAAAAACTGTTTTTT.

The CDR3 nucleotides are TGTGCCAGCAGCCAAGACCGGGAGGGACTAGCGGGACCAGATACGCAGTATTTT. Amino acid sequence: CASSQDREGLAGPDTQYF. The chain is built from TRBV14 and TRBJ2-3, with TRBD2 matching 13 bases. V shed 0 bases, J shed 4 bases, and the junction held 7 bases outside the gene matches. This CDR3 comprises 18 residues. Germline V gene sequence: CDR1 SGHDN, CDR2 FVKESK. The full variable domain, completed using reference TRBV14 and TRBJ2-3, is EAGVTQFPSHSVIEKGQTVTLRCDPISGHDNLYWYRRVMGKEIKFLLHFVKESKQDESGMPNNRFLAERTGGTYSTLKVQPAELEDSGVYFCASSQDREGLAGPDTQYFGPGTRLTVL.

The V call is TRBV13, the J call TRBJ1-2, with D maybe TRBD1 (6 bases). This CDR3 has 13 amino acids. Deletions cut 5 bases from V and 4 bases from J, with 11 bases between. Germline CDR1 reads PRHDT; CDR2 reads FYEKMQ (reference sequence). The CDR3 nucleotides are TGTGCCAGCAGCCCCGCGGGGGCCTATGGCTACACCTTC. It encodes CASSPAGAYGYTF.

This chain joins TRBV7-9 and TRBJ2-2; D call uncertain. CDR3 size: 15 residues. Germline V lookup: CDR1 SEHNR, CDR2 FQNEAQ (reference sequence). Trimming shortened V by 1 base and J by 7 bases, and 13 bases separated the two germline ends. The CDR3 DNA follows: TGTGCCAGCAGCTTAGATTCTATACTGGTCGGGGAGCTGTTTTTT. This gives the protein CASSLDSILVGELFF.

The chain employs TRBV27 and TRBJ2-3, with 11 positions matching TRBD1. Germline V gene lookup returns CDR1 MNHEY and CDR2 SMNVEV (reference sequence). J gave up 4 bases and V 3 bases, and 6 bases lay outside the gene matches. The CDR3 is made up of 16 amino acids. This CDR3 reads CASSFRTGGGADTQYF. The DNA for the CDR3 is TGTGCCAGCAGTTTCCGGACAGGGGGCGGCGCAGATACGCAGTATTTT.

This chain connects TRBV6-5 to TRBJ1-5; 7 bases fit TRBD1. The CDR3 length is 15 residues. CDR1 is MNHEY and CDR2 is SVGAGI in the germline V gene. V lost 7 bases, J lost 4 bases, and 10 bases stayed unmatched. CDR3 in amino acids: CASTLDRARNQPQHF. In nucleotides, the CDR3 is TGTGCCAGCACCTTAGACAGGGCCAGGAATCAGCCCCAGCATTTT.

The chain employs TRBV7-6 and TRBJ1-3; D is unclear. V was clipped by 5 bases and J by 0 bases, with 17 bases between them. The CDR3 is 17 amino acids. Germline V gives CDR1 SGHVS, CDR2 FNYEAQ. The CDR3 sequence: CASSPGLTGASGNTIYF. Written as DNA, the CDR3 is TGTGCCAGCAGCCCCGGTTTGACCGGAGCCTCTGGAAACACCATATATTTT.

This rearrangement joins TRBV19 to TRBJ1-1; D call uncertain. V lost 1 base and J lost 1, with 10 bases in between. Germline V gene sequence: CDR1 LNHDA, CDR2 SQIVND (reference sequence). The CDR3 contains 15 residues. This CDR3 reads CASSIASGSNTEAFF. Written as DNA, the CDR3 is TGTGCCAGTAGTATAGCCTCGGGGTCGAACACTGAAGCTTTCTTT.

The rearrangement links TRBV5-1 to TRBJ2-2, with D unresolved. Germline loops: CDR1 SGHRS, CDR2 YFSETQ. Trimming pared 0 bases from V and 5 bases from J, leaving 29 bases between. The CDR3 extends over 21 amino acids. CDR3 sequence reads: CASSLELDLAQREIRTGELFF. Written as DNA, the CDR3 is TGCGCCAGCAGCTTGGAACTGGATTTGGCCCAGCGAGAAATAAGGACCGGGGAGCTGTTTTTT. Variable domain in full (rest from reference TRBV5-1 and TRBJ2-2): KAGVTQTPRYLIKTRGQQVTLSCSPISGHRSVSWYQQTPGQGLQFLFEYFSETQRNKGNFPGRFSGRQFSNSRSEMNVSTLELGDSALYLCASSLELDLAQREIRTGELFFGEGSRLTVL.

The genes are TRBV18 and TRBJ2-2; 8 bases match TRBD2. The CDR3 has 16 amino acids. From germline, CDR1 is KGHSH and CDR2 LQKENI. The junction had 1 base not matched to a gene; V was cut back by 1 base and J by 0 bases. CDR3 sequence reads: CASSPRRGANTGELFF. CDR3 coding DNA: TGTGCCAGCTCACCACGGCGGGGGGCGAACACCGGGGAGCTGTTTTTT.

V usage is TRBV29-1 and J usage is TRBJ1-1; D is perhaps TRBD1 (6 bases). CDR3 length: 13 amino acids. The V end was cut by 4 bases, the J end by 7 bases, with 16 bases between. Germline lookup yields CDR1 SQVTM and CDR2 ANQGSEA. The CDR3 spells CSVGNNRVSEAFF. The CDR3 DNA is TGCAGCGTTGGTAACAACAGGGTGAGTGAAGCTTTCTTT.

This clone has a single count. This chain uses TRBV5-4 with TRBJ2-3; TRBD1 matches at 9 bases. There are 15 residues in the CDR3. J was trimmed by 5 bases and V by 4 bases; bases with no gene match: 8. Germline values: CDR1 SGHNT, CDR2 YYREEE (reference sequence). CDR3 DNA sequence: TGTGCCAGCAGCCCTACAGGGGGCTTGGTAGATACGCAGTATTTT. Amino acid sequence: CASSPTGGLVDTQYF.

This clone was seen a single time. The chain uses TRBV3-1 (or the pseudogene TRBV3-2) and TRBJ1-3; D unresolved. CDR1 and CDR2 from the germline V gene are LGHDT and YNNKEL (reference sequence). V lost 1 base and J 0 bases, leaving 7 bases between the germline ends. This CDR3 has 15 residues. The CDR3 sequence is CASSQGRASGNTIYF. CDR3 coding DNA: TGTGCCAGCAGCCAAGGGAGGGCCTCTGGAAACACCATATATTTT.

The chain couples TRBV7-7 to TRBJ2-7, with 8 bases matching TRBD1. This CDR3 contains 13 residues. The V gene end was trimmed by 5 bases and the J gene end by 5 bases; junction bases not matched to a gene: 5. Germline CDR1 is SSHAT and CDR2 is FNYEAQ (reference sequence). The CDR3: CASSHGTGHEQYF. CDR3 sequence (DNA): TGTGCCAGCAGCCACGGGACAGGCCACGAGCAGTACTTC.

The chain combines TRBV5-1 with TRBJ2-7, with 7 bases matching TRBD2. This CDR3 comprises 16 residues. J lost 0 bases, V lost 4 bases, and 10 bases had no gene match. Germline-derived CDR1 and CDR2 are SGHRS and YFSETQ. In DNA form, the CDR3 reads TGCGCCAGCAGCCGATCAAGCGGGGCGAGCTCCTACGAGCAGTACTTC. It encodes CASSRSSGASSYEQYF.

The gene calls are TRBV6-5 and TRBJ1-2, with D perhaps TRBD1 (5 bases). Trimming cost V 6 bases and J 2 bases, with 10 bases left between them. The germline V gene encodes CDR1 MNHEY and CDR2 SVGAGI. The CDR3 contains 13 residues. The CDR3: CASRRGQNYGYTF. The CDR3 nucleotides read TGTGCCAGCAGGAGAGGACAAAACTATGGCTACACCTTC.

J is TRBJ2-1 and V is TRBV5-6, with 8 positions matching TRBD2. Germline-derived CDR1 and CDR2 are SGHDT and YYEEEE. The CDR3 is made up of 15 amino acids. With V trimmed by 1 base and J by 3 bases, 3 bases remained unmatched. The chain's CDR3 is CASSLSLAGYNEQFF. The CDR3 DNA follows: TGTGCCAGCAGCTTGTCTCTAGCGGGCTACAATGAGCAGTTCTTC.

V gene TRBV6-5 combines with J gene TRBJ1-1; no firm D call. V dropped 4 bases and J dropped 4 bases, with 10 bases sitting between them. The CDR3 contains 13 residues. Germline lookup yields CDR1 MNHEY and CDR2 SVGAGI. The CDR3 here is CASSWQVSTEAFF. CDR3 in DNA: TGTGCCAGCAGTTGGCAGGTCAGCACTGAAGCTTTCTTT.

This sequence joins TRBV30 and TRBJ1-5; tentatively, D is TRBD1 (5 bases). V lost 2 bases to trimming and J lost 5 bases, with 10 bases between them. This CDR3 spans 13 amino acids. Germline assignment: CDR1 GTSNPN and CDR2 SVGIG (reference sequence). CDR3 region: CAWSMGEDQPQHF. The CDR3 coding sequence is TGTGCCTGGAGTATGGGGGAGGATCAGCCCCAGCATTTT. Full variable domain (rest looked up from reference TRBV30 and TRBJ1-5): SQTIHQWPATLVQPVGSPLSLECTVEGTSNPNLYWYRQAAGRGLQLLFYSVGIGQISSEVPQNLSASRPQDRQFILSSKKLLLSDSGFYLCAWSMGEDQPQHFGDGTRLSIL.

CDR3 sequence (DNA): TGTGCCAGCAGCTTAGGGGGACAGGGGATACACACTGAAGCTTTCTTT. Residues: CASSLGGQGIHTEAFF. V gene TRBV7-8 combines with J gene TRBJ1-1, with TRBD1 matching 10 bases. The CDR3 runs 16 residues. Losses at the gene ends were 1 base for V and 3 bases for J; bases not matched to a gene: 5. Germline V gives CDR1 SGHVS, CDR2 FQNEAQ.

This clone was detected only a few times. The chain uses TRBV6-2 or TRBV6-3 and TRBJ1-5; no clear D. Trimming cost V 3 bases and J 3 bases, with 9 bases left between them. This CDR3 is 14 amino acids long. Germline CDR1 MNHEY, CDR2 SVGEGT. The CDR3 region is CASSYGQVNQPQHF. The CDR3 coding sequence is TGTGCCAGCAGTTATGGGCAGGTCAATCAGCCCCAGCATTTT.

The rearrangement links TRBV27 to TRBJ1-6; TRBD1 agrees at 7 bases. Germline values: CDR1 MNHEY, CDR2 SMNVEV (reference sequence). The CDR3 consists of 14 residues. V trimming: 5 bases; J trimming: 3 bases; junction bases outside the gene matches: 1. The CDR3 loop is CASSDRDYNSPLHF. The CDR3 DNA follows: TGTGCCAGCAGTGACAGGGACTATAATTCACCCCTCCACTTT.

This clone came up once. The rearrangement links TRBV4-3 to TRBJ2-3, with 12 bases aligning to TRBD2. CDR3 size: 18 residues. The germline V gene has CDR1 LGHNA and CDR2 YSLEER. The V segment lost 0 bases and the J segment 3 bases; nucleotides outside the gene matches: 7. This CDR3 is CASSQDRTSGGWTDTQYF. In DNA form, the CDR3 reads TGCGCCAGCAGCCAAGACAGAACTAGCGGGGGGTGGACAGATACGCAGTATTTT.

This clone was observed a handful of times. V is TRBV27 and J is TRBJ2-4, with 13 bases lining up with TRBD2. The CDR3 spans 18 residues. Germline V lookup: CDR1 MNHEY, CDR2 SMNVEV (reference sequence). Trimming cost V 5 bases and J 5 bases; bases outside gene matches: 12. This chain's CDR3 is CASSRRAPGTSGENIQYF. In DNA, the CDR3 is TGTGCCAGCAGTCGCCGGGCCCCGGGGACTAGCGGGGAAAACATTCAGTACTTC.

V is TRBV18 and J is TRBJ2-7; 7 bases are a match to TRBD1. The CDR3 totals 15 residues. Looked up from germline, CDR1 is KGHSH and CDR2 is LQKENI. V gave up 5 bases and J gave up 3 bases; unmatched junction bases: 10. This chain's CDR3 is CASSENPGQYYEQYF. The DNA of the CDR3 is TGTGCCAGCTCAGAGAATCCGGGACAGTACTACGAGCAGTACTTC.